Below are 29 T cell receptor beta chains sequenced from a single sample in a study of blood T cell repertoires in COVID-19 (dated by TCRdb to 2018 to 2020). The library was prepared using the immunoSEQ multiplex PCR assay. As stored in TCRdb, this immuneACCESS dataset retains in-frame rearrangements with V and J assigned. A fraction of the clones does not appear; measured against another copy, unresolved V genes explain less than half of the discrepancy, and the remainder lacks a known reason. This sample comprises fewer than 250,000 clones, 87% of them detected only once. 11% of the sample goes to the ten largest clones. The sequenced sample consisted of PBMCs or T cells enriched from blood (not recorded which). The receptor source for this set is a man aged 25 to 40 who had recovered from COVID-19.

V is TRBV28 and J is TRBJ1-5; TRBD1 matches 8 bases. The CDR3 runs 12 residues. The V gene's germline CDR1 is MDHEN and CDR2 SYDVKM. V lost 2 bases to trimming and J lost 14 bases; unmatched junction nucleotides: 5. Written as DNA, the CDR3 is TGTGCCAGCAGTTTAAACAGGGGGTCGAAGCATTTT. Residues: CASSLNRGSKHF.

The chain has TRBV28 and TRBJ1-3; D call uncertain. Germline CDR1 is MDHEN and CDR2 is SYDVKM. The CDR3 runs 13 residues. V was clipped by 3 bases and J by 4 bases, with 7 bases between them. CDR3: CASSLAVGNTIYF. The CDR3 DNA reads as TGTGCCAGCAGTTTGGCCGTAGGAAACACCATATATTTT. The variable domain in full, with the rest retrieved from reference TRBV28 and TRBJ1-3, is DVKVTQSSRYLVKRTGEKVFLECVQDMDHENMFWYRQDPGLGLRLIYFSYDVKMKEKGDIPEGYSVSREKKERFSLILESASTNQTSMYLCASSLAVGNTIYFGEGSWLTVV.

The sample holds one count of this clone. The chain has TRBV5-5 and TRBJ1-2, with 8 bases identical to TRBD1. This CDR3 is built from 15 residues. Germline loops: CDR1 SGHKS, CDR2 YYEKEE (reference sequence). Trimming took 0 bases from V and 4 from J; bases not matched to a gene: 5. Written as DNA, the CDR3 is TGTGCCAGCAGCTTGGAAACAGGGGGAGGCTATGGCTACACCTTC. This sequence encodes CASSLETGGGYGYTF.

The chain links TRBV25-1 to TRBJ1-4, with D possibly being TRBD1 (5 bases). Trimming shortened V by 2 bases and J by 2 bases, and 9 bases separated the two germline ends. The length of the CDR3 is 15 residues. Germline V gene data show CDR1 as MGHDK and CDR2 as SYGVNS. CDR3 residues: CASSEETATNEKLFF. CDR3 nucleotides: TGTGCCAGCAGTGAAGAGACAGCTACTAATGAAAAACTGTTTTTT.

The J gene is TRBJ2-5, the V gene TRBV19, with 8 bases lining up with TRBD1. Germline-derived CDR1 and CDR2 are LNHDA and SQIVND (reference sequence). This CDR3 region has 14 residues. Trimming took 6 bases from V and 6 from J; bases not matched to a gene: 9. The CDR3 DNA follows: TGTGCCAGTAGGGAGGACAGGGACACGAAGACCCAGTACTTC. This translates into CASREDRDTKTQYF.

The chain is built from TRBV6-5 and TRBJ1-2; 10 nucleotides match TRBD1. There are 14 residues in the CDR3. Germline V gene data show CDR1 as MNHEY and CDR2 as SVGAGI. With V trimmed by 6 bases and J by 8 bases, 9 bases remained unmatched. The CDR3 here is CASRATGGAQGYTF. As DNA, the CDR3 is TGTGCCAGCAGGGCGACAGGGGGCGCCCAGGGCTACACCTTC.

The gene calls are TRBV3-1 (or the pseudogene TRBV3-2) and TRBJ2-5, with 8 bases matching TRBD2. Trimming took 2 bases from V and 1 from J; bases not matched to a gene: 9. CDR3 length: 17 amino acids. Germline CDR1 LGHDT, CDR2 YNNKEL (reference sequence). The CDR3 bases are TGTGCCAGCAGCCAACAGGGATGGACTAGCCTCCAAGAGACCCAGTACTTC. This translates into CASSQQGWTSLQETQYF.

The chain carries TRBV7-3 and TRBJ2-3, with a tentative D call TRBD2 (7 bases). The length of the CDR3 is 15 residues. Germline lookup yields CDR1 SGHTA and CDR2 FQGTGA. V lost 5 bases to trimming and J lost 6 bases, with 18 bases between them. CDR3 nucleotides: TGTGCCAGCAGCCCCTCGGGGGGCCAGCTGGATACGCAGTATTTT. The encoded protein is CASSPSGGQLDTQYF.

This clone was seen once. CDR3 coding DNA: TGTGCCAGCAGCCGACAAGGACAGGGGGCTGCGGGCACCGGGGAGCTGTTTTTT. It codes for CASSRQGQGAAGTGELFF. The V call is TRBV7-3, the J call TRBJ2-2, with 11 bases matching TRBD1. Germline CDR1 is SGHTA and CDR2 is FQGTGA. Germline trimming cut 5 bases from V and 4 bases from J; bases unmatched to any gene: 12. The CDR3 is 18 residues long.

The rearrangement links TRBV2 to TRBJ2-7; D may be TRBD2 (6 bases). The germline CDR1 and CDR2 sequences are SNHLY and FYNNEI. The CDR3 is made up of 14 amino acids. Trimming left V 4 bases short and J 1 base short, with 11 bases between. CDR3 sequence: CASSAFAGSYEQYF. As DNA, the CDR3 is TGTGCCAGCAGTGCCTTTGCGGGATCCTACGAGCAGTACTTC.

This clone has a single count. The CDR3 DNA is TGTGCCAGCAACACAGGTTCTGGAAACACCATATATTTT. The encoded protein is CASNTGSGNTIYF. The chain has TRBV9 and TRBJ1-3, with D possibly matching TRBD1 (5 bases). Germline V gene sequence: CDR1 SGDLS, CDR2 YYNGEE. The CDR3 has 13 residues. The V end was cut by 6 bases, the J end by 1 base, with 8 bases between.

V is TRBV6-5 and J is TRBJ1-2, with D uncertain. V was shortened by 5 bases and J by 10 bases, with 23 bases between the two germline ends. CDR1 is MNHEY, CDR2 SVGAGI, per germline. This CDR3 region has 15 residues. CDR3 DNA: TGTGCCAGCAGTCCTGGAATTAGCGTTGGAGCCGACTACACCTTC. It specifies CASSPGISVGADYTF.

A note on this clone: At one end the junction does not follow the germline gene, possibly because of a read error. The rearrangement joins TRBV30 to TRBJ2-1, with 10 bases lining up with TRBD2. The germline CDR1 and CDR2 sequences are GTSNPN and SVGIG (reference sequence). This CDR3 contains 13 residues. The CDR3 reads CATSGRAGKGLVF. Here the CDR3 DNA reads TGTGCCACAAGCGGGAGGGCCGGGAAGGGGTTGGTCTTC.

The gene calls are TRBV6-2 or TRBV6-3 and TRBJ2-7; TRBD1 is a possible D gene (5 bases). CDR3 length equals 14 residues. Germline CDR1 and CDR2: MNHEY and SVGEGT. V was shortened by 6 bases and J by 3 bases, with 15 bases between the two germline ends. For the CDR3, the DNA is TGTGCCAGCAGCCCCTATCGGACAAACTACGAGCAGTACTTC. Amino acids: CASSPYRTNYEQYF.

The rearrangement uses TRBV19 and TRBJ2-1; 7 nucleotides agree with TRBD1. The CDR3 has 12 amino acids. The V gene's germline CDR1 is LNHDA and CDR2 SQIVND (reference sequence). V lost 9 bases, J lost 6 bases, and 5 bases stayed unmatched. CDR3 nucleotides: TGTGCCAGCCGAGGGGGCTTCAATGAGCAGTTCTTC. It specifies CASRGGFNEQFF.

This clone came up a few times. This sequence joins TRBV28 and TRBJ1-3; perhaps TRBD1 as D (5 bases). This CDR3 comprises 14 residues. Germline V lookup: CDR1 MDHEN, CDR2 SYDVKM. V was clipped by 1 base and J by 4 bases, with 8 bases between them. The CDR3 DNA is TGTGCCAGCAGTTTATCGGAGGGGGGAAACACCATATATTTT. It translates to CASSLSEGGNTIYF.

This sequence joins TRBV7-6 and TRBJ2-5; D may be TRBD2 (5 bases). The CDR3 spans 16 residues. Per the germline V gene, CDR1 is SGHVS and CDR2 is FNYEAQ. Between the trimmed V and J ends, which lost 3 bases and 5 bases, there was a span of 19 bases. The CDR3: CASSFSSGLAFETQYF. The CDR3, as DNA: TGTGCCAGCAGCTTCTCGTCAGGCCTAGCTTTTGAGACCCAGTACTTC.

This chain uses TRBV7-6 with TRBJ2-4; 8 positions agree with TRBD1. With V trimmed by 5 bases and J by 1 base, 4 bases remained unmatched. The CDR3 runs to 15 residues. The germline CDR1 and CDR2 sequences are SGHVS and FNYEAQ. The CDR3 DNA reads TGTGCCAGCAGCCCAGGGGGCCCGGCCAAAAACATTCAGTACTTC. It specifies CASSPGGPAKNIQYF.

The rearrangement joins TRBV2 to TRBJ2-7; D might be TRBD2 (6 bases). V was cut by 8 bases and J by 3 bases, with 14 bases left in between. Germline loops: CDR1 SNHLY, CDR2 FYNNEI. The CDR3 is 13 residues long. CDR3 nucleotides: TGTGCCAGCTCTCACGGGAGCCTCTACGAGCAGTACTTC. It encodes CASSHGSLYEQYF.

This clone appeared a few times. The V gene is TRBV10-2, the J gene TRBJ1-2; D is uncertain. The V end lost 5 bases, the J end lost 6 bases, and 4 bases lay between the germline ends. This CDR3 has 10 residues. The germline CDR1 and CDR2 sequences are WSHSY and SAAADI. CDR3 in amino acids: CASSIDGYTF. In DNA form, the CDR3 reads TGCGCCAGCAGTATCGATGGCTACACCTTC.

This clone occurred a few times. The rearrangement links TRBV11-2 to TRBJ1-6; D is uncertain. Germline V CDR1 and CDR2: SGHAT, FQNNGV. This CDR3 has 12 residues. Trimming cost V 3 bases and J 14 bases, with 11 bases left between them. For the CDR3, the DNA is TGTGCCAGCAGCTTTATGGAGGGAGCCCTCCACTTT. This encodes CASSFMEGALHF.

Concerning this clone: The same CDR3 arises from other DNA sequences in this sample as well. The CDR3 region has the DNA TGCAGCGTTGACCGGTACAATGAGCAGTTCTTC. This translates into CSVDRYNEQFF. The V gene is TRBV29-1, the J gene TRBJ2-1; D is uncertain. In germline, CDR1 is SQVTM, CDR2 ANQGSEA. The CDR3 is 11 residues long. The ends were cut back, 3 bases at V and 4 bases at J, with 4 bases in the middle.

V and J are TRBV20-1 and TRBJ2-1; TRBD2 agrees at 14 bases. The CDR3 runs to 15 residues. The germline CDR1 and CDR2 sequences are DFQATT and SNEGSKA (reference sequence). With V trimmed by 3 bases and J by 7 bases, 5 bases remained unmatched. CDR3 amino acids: CSASRGTSGRNEQFF. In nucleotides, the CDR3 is TGCAGTGCTAGTCGGGGGACTAGCGGGAGAAATGAGCAGTTCTTC.

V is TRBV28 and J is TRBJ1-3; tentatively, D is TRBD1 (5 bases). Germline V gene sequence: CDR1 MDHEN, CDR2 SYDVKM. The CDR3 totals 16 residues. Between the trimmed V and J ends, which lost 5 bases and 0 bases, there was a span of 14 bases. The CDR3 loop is CASSRQRVGSGNTIYF. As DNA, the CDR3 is TGTGCCAGCAGTCGACAGCGTGTGGGCTCTGGAAACACCATATATTTT.

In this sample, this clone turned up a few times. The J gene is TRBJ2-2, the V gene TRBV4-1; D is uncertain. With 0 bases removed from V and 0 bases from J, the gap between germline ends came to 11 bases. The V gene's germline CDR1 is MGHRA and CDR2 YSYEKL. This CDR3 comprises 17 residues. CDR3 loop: CASSQDGRGANTGELFF. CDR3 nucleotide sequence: TGCGCCAGCAGCCAAGACGGAAGAGGCGCGAACACCGGGGAGCTGTTTTTT.

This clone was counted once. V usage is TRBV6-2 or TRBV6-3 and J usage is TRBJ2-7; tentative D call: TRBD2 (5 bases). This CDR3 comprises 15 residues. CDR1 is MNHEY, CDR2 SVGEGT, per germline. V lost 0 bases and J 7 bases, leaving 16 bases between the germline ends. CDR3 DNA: TGTGCCAGCAGTTACTCTGGCGGGTGGGTCGGTGAGCAGTACTTC. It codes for CASSYSGGWVGEQYF.

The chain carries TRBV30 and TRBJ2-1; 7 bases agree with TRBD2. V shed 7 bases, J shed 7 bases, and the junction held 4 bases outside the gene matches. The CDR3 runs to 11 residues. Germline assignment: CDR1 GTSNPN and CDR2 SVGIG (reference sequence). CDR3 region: CAFLAGNEQFF. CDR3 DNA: TGTGCCTTCTTAGCGGGTAATGAGCAGTTCTTC.

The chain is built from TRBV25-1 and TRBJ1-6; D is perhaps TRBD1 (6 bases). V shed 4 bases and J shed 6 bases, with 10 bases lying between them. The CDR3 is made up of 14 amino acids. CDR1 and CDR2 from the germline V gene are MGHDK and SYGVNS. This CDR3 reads CASSVDRGNSPLHF. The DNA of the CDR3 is TGTGCCAGCAGTGTGGACAGAGGTAATTCACCCCTCCACTTT.

This CDR3 reads CASSFKQGGPPVQFF. The CDR3 nucleotides read TGTGCCAGCAGTTTCAAACAGGGGGGCCCTCCTGTGCAGTTCTTC. The chain employs TRBV27 and TRBJ2-1, with 8 bases fitting TRBD1. This CDR3 contains 15 residues. CDR1 MNHEY and CDR2 SMNVEV come from the germline V gene (reference sequence). V dropped 3 bases and J dropped 12; count of bases not matched to a gene: 13.